A selection of T cell receptor beta chains follows, all from one sample in a study of tumor and adjacent non-tumor tissue in lung cancer. TCRdb reprocessed the multiplex PCR reads via MiXCR and lists one record per CDR3 protein. The sample comprises fewer than 55,000 distinct CDR3 sequences, roughly 60% of which are singletons, and around 20% rests with the top ten. The specimen was distant non-tumor lung tissue. The receptor source for this set is a middle-aged woman with non-small cell lung cancer. The CDR3 runs from the conserved cysteine through the conserved F or W. The order of the fields is J gene, V gene, D gene, clone size, CDR3 protein, CDR3 DNA. D genes are given only for firm matches. The size entry is marked missing in some rows and otherwise reads once, few, many or a size class.

J gene: TRBJ2-3
V gene: TRBV7-9
D gene: NA
clone size: many
CDR3 protein: CASSSRDGGSEGTQYF
CDR3 DNA: TGTGCCAGCAGCTCAAGGGATGGGGGCTCAGAGGGTACGCAGTATTTT

J gene: TRBJ2-1
V gene: TRBV14
D gene: TRBD2
clone size: NA
CDR3 protein: CASIQGPRLGLSKNSYNEQFF
CDR3 DNA: TGTGCCAGCATCCAAGGCCCCCGCCTGGGACTATCGAAAAACTCCTACAATGAGCAGTTCTTC

J gene: TRBJ2-7
V gene: TRBV24-1
D gene: TRBD1
clone size: NA
CDR3 protein: CATGQGHEQYF
CDR3 DNA: TGTGCCACCGGACAGGGCCACGAGCAGTACTTC

J gene: TRBJ2-1
V gene: TRBV19
D gene: TRBD1
clone size: NA
CDR3 protein: CASSPGTGTSYNEQFF
CDR3 DNA: TGTGCCAGTAGCCCCGGGACAGGCACATCCTACAATGAGCAGTTCTTC

J gene: TRBJ2-1
V gene: TRBV6-1
D gene: TRBD2
clone size: many
CDR3 protein: CASSGASGDYNEQFF
CDR3 DNA: TGTGCCAGCAGTGGGGCTAGCGGGGACTACAATGAGCAGTTCTTC

J gene: TRBJ2-3
V gene: TRBV5-1
D gene: NA
clone size: NA
CDR3 protein: CASSKDPRDTQYF
CDR3 DNA: TGCGCCAGCAGCAAAGATCCACGAGATACGCAGTATTTT

J gene: TRBJ2-1
V gene: TRBV7-9
D gene: NA
clone size: NA
CDR3 protein: CASSLGGDGGNEQFF
CDR3 DNA: TGTGCCAGCAGCCTAGGCGGGGACGGTGGGAATGAGCAGTTCTTC

J gene: TRBJ2-1
V gene: TRBV29-1
D gene: NA
clone size: NA
CDR3 protein: CSVKWRLHNEQFF
CDR3 DNA: TGCAGCGTAAAGTGGAGACTTCACAATGAGCAGTTTTTC

J gene: TRBJ2-7
V gene: TRBV10-3
D gene: TRBD1
clone size: NA
CDR3 protein: CAIREPTPGTGVSYEQYF
CDR3 DNA: TGTGCCATCAGAGAGCCCACCCCCGGGACAGGGGTTTCCTACGAGCAGTACTTC

J gene: TRBJ2-3
V gene: TRBV7-8
D gene: NA
clone size: once
CDR3 protein: CASSLYGLTAETDTQYF
CDR3 DNA: TGTGCCAGCAGCCTTTACGGTCTAACGGCGGAGACAGATACACAGTATTTT

J gene: TRBJ2-4
V gene: TRBV25-1
D gene: NA
clone size: NA
CDR3 protein: CASSRMENIQYF
CDR3 DNA: TGTGCCAGCAGCCGAATGGAAAACATTCAGTACTTC

J gene: TRBJ1-2
V gene: TRBV7-9
D gene: TRBD1
clone size: NA
CDR3 protein: CASGQSGQPLEGYTF
CDR3 DNA: TGTGCCAGCGGACAATCGGGACAGCCTTTGGAAGGCTACACCTTC

J gene: TRBJ1-1
V gene: TRBV20-1
D gene: NA
clone size: NA
CDR3 protein: CSASDNRAPEAFF
CDR3 DNA: TGCAGTGCTTCCGACAACAGGGCCCCTGAAGCTTTCTTT

J gene: TRBJ2-7
V gene: TRBV20-1
D gene: NA
clone size: NA
CDR3 protein: CSVSSRSYEQYF
CDR3 DNA: TGCAGTGTGAGCTCGCGCTCCTACGAGCAGTACTTC

J gene: TRBJ2-2
V gene: TRBV9
D gene: NA
clone size: NA
CDR3 protein: CASSVDAGGELFF
CDR3 DNA: TGTGCCAGCAGCGTAGATGCGGGGGGGGAGCTGTTTTTT

J gene: TRBJ1-2
V gene: TRBV20-1
D gene: NA
clone size: few
CDR3 protein: CSAEVRHNYGYTF
CDR3 DNA: TGCAGTGCCGAGGTTCGGCACAACTATGGCTACACCTTC

J gene: TRBJ1-1
V gene: TRBV29-1
D gene: TRBD1
clone size: many
CDR3 protein: CSVRQGLGEAFF
CDR3 DNA: TGCAGCGTACGACAGGGTCTTGGTGAAGCTTTCTTT

J gene: TRBJ1-1
V gene: TRBV20-1
D gene: NA
clone size: many
CDR3 protein: CSAIWEYAAFF
CDR3 DNA: TGCAGTGCTATTTGGGAATACGCAGCTTTCTTT

J gene: TRBJ2-1
V gene: TRBV11-3
D gene: NA
clone size: NA
CDR3 protein: CASSDTGLAASNEQFF
CDR3 DNA: TGTGCCAGCAGCGATACGGGACTGGCGGCCAGCAATGAGCAGTTCTTC

J gene: TRBJ2-3
V gene: TRBV6-5
D gene: NA
clone size: NA
CDR3 protein: CANSSALRGADTQYF
CDR3 DNA: TGTGCGAACAGTTCGGCTTTGCGAGGGGCAGATACGCAGTATTTT

J gene: TRBJ2-5
V gene: TRBV21-1
D gene: NA
clone size: NA
CDR3 protein: CASNKVPSGGQYQETQYF
CDR3 DNA: TGTGCCAGCAACAAAGTACCTAGCGGGGGCCAGTACCAAGAGACCCAGTACTTC

J gene: TRBJ1-4
V gene: TRBV15
D gene: NA
clone size: NA
CDR3 protein: CATSEQGNTNEKLFF
CDR3 DNA: TGTGCCACCAGCGAACAGGGTAACACTAATGAAAAACTGTTTTTT

J gene: TRBJ1-6
V gene: TRBV4-2
D gene: NA
clone size: once
CDR3 protein: CASSQHLQGSSSYNSPFHF
CDR3 DNA: TGTGCCAGCAGCCAACATTTGCAGGGTTCAAGCTCCTATAATTCACCCTTCCACTTT

J gene: TRBJ1-2
V gene: TRBV12-3/TRBV12-4
D gene: NA
clone size: few
CDR3 protein: CARSGGCPHGYTF
CDR3 DNA: TGTGCCAGGTCGGGGGGCTGCCCACATGGCTACACCTTC

J gene: TRBJ2-1
V gene: TRBV5-3
D gene: NA
clone size: many
CDR3 protein: CARSLAWINEQFF
CDR3 DNA: TGTGCCAGAAGCTTGGCCTGGATTAATGAGCAGTTCTTC

J gene: TRBJ2-5
V gene: TRBV7-9
D gene: TRBD2
clone size: NA
CDR3 protein: CVSSLASGSQTQYF
CDR3 DNA: TGTGTAAGCAGCTTAGCCAGCGGGAGTCAGACCCAGTACTTC

J gene: TRBJ1-1
V gene: TRBV11-2
D gene: NA
clone size: medium-sized
CDR3 protein: CASSFTGNTEAFF
CDR3 DNA: TGTGCCAGCAGCTTCACGGGGAACACTGAAGCTTTCTTT

J gene: TRBJ2-1
V gene: TRBV5-6
D gene: TRBD1
clone size: NA
CDR3 protein: CVSSPNRDSEFF
CDR3 DNA: TGTGTCAGCAGTCCGAACCGGGACAGCGAGTTCTTC

J gene: TRBJ2-1
V gene: TRBV11-2
D gene: TRBD2
clone size: once
CDR3 protein: CASNSRIVASGELREQFF
CDR3 DNA: TGTGCCAGCAACTCGCGCATCGTAGCTAGCGGGGAACTAAGGGAGCAGTTCTTC

J gene: TRBJ2-4
V gene: TRBV2
D gene: NA
clone size: NA
CDR3 protein: CASSEIMVGSVAKKIQYF
CDR3 DNA: TGTGCCAGCAGTGAAATTATGGTTGGGTCGGTAGCCAAGAAGATTCAGTACTTC

J gene: TRBJ2-7
V gene: TRBV12-5
D gene: NA
clone size: many
CDR3 protein: CASALLEGQYF
CDR3 DNA: TGTGCTAGTGCCCTACTCGAGGGGCAGTACTTC